Each of the 27 T cell receptor beta chains below was sequenced from the same sample in a study of Graves' ophthalmopathy and Graves' hyperthyroidism. The TCR beta CDR3 regions underwent amplification from RNA transcripts. The authors performed first-round RT-PCR with HTBI primers and then a second-round multiplex PCR. In TCRdb, the multiplex PCR reads were re-called with MiXCR into one record per CDR3 protein. The table lists 400,000 to 500,000 distinct CDR3 sequences, around 20% of them singletons. Sequenced: peripheral blood. These receptors all stem from a woman in her late teens or twenties with stable Graves' hyperthyroidism.

The chain carries TRBV10-2 and TRBJ2-7; 10 bases map to TRBD2. The trim removed 8 bases at V and 7 bases at J, leaving 11 bases unmatched. The CDR3 runs to 14 residues. The germline CDR1 and CDR2 sequences are WSHSY and SAAADI. Written as DNA, the CDR3 is TGCGCCAGCGATAGCGGGGGGTCCCGATGGGAGCAGTACTTC. This translates into CASDSGGSRWEQYF.

This clonotype was seen many times. V gene TRBV10-2 combines with J gene TRBJ2-5; 10 bases agree with TRBD2. CDR1 and CDR2 (germline): WSHSY, SAAADI. CDR3 length: 15 amino acids. The V segment lost 5 bases and the J segment 4 bases; nucleotides outside the gene matches: 7. The CDR3 DNA is TGCGCCAGCAGTCCCCGACTAGCGGGCGGAGAGACCCAGTACTTC. The encoded protein is CASSPRLAGGETQYF.

This clonotype was observed many times. This chain connects TRBV6-5 to TRBJ1-1; D is perhaps TRBD1 (5 bases). CDR1 is MNHEY and CDR2 is SVGAGI in the germline V gene. The CDR3 loop spans 14 amino acids. Trimming cost V 2 bases and J 1 base, with 8 bases left between them. As DNA, the CDR3 is TGTGCCAGCAGTTACACGGGACCGAACACTGAAGCTTTCTTT. It codes for CASSYTGPNTEAFF.

The chain carries TRBV30 and TRBJ1-1, with D hard to call. The V and J ends lost 0 bases and 3 bases respectively, with 11 bases between them. Per the germline V gene, CDR1 is GTSNPN and CDR2 is SVGIG (reference sequence). This CDR3 spans 14 amino acids. The CDR3 sequence: CAWSVGQTYTEAFF. Written as DNA, the CDR3 is TGTGCCTGGAGTGTAGGTCAGACTTACACTGAAGCTTTCTTT.

V and J are TRBV28 and TRBJ1-4; D unresolved. V gave up 4 bases and J gave up 0 bases, with 6 bases separating them. Germline CDR1 and CDR2: MDHEN and SYDVKM. The CDR3 covers 14 residues. The CDR3 loop is CASSYSTTNEKLFF. The DNA of the CDR3 is TGTGCCAGCAGTTATTCGACAACTAATGAAAAACTGTTTTTT.

This clonotype has just one count. The CDR3 DNA reads as TGTGCCAGCAGTCATCATAACATCGGGGGTAATTCACCCCTCCACTTT. This encodes CASSHHNIGGNSPLHF. The V gene is TRBV28, the J gene TRBJ1-6, with TRBD1 as a possible D gene (5 bases). Trimming took off 5 bases at V and 6 bases at J, with 17 bases between the two ends. CDR3 length equals 16 residues. Germline V CDR1 and CDR2: MDHEN, SYDVKM.

In its sample, this clonotype was seen many times. J is TRBJ2-7 and V is TRBV4-2; D possibly corresponds to TRBD2 (5 bases). The CDR3 is made up of 16 amino acids. Trimming took off 2 bases at V and 2 bases at J, with 16 bases between the two ends. Germline V gene sequence: CDR1 LGHNA, CDR2 YNFKEQ. In DNA form, the CDR3 reads TGTGCCAGCAGCCAACAAACTAGTCCCGAACCCTACGAGCAGTACTTC. This encodes CASSQQTSPEPYEQYF.

This clonotype was counted many times. V usage is TRBV6-1 and J usage is TRBJ2-5; TRBD2 is a possible D gene (5 bases). The V gene lost 2 bases and the J gene lost 0 bases, with 16 bases spanning the gap. Germline V gene data show CDR1 as MNHNS and CDR2 as SASEGT. This CDR3 is 17 amino acids long. The CDR3, as DNA: TGTGCCAGCAGTGAATGGAGGTACCAGAAGTACCAAGAGACCCAGTACTTC. It yields the protein CASSEWRYQKYQETQYF.

This clonotype was counted at least ten times. The gene calls are TRBV24-1 and TRBJ2-5, with unresolved D. Trimming removed 4 bases at V and 5 bases at J, with 16 bases between. CDR1 KGHDR and CDR2 SFDVKD come from the germline V gene. The CDR3 has 15 residues. CDR3 in amino acids: CATSDPGRVGETQYF. The CDR3 DNA follows: TGTGCCACCAGTGACCCAGGACGGGTGGGGGAGACCCAGTACTTC.

This clonotype has only a few counts. A single base separates this from a much larger clone, so it may be a read error. No conserved phenylalanine or tryptophan ends this CDR3, so it is likely a read error. The chain uses TRBV18 and TRBJ2-7; unclear D gene. Trimming removed 8 bases at V and 3 bases at J, with 8 bases between. The CDR3 extends over 11 amino acids. From germline, CDR1 is KGHSH and CDR2 LQKENI. CDR3 loop: CASPAIYEQYL. DNA for the CDR3: TGTGCCAGCCCGGCCATCTACGAGCAGTACCTC.

Ten or more counts support this clonotype. J is TRBJ2-7 and V is TRBV20-1; D is possibly TRBD2 (6 bases). Germline V CDR1 and CDR2: DFQATT, SNEGSKA (reference sequence). V gave up 3 bases and J gave up 11 bases, with 14 bases separating them. This CDR3 contains 11 residues. The CDR3 DNA is TGCAGTGCTAGGCCGTGGACGGGGGAGTACTTC. It specifies CSARPWTGEYF.

At least ten counts were recorded for this clonotype. J is TRBJ2-7 and V is TRBV20-1; D is perhaps TRBD1 (5 bases). Trimming took 1 base from V and 6 from J, leaving 13 bases between them. Germline V gene sequence: CDR1 DFQATT, CDR2 SNEGSKA (reference sequence). This CDR3 comprises 13 residues. The CDR3 region has the DNA TGCAGTGCTAGAGGCTCGGCTAGGGGCGAGCAGTACTTC. Amino acids: CSARGSARGEQYF.

At least ten counts were recorded for this clonotype. The CDR3 nucleotides read TGCAGTGCTGGGGACGGGTTAGCCAAAAACATTCAGTACTTC. This gives the protein CSAGDGLAKNIQYF. The chain uses TRBV20-1 and TRBJ2-4; D may match TRBD1 or TRBD2 (5 bases each). The CDR3 extends over 14 amino acids. Germline CDR1 DFQATT, CDR2 SNEGSKA (reference sequence). V was cut by 5 bases and J by 0 bases, with 11 bases left in between.

This clonotype was recorded many times. This chain connects TRBV3-1 to TRBJ2-2, with D hard to call. Trimming pared 3 bases from V and 7 bases from J, leaving 6 bases between. Germline assignment: CDR1 LGHDT and CDR2 YNNKEL (reference sequence). This CDR3 region has 12 residues. DNA for the CDR3: TGTGCCAGCAGCCAGAGGAGCGGGGAGCTGTTTTTT. It specifies CASSQRSGELFF.

This clonotype was recorded many times. This chain connects TRBV5-1 to TRBJ2-7; 10 bases fit TRBD1. This CDR3 contains 15 residues. Germline V gives CDR1 SGHRS, CDR2 YFSETQ. Losses at the gene ends were 4 bases for V and 2 bases for J; bases not matched to a gene: 6. The CDR3 bases are TGCGCCAGCAGCGACTGGACAGGGGGAACCTACGAGCAGTACTTC. Translated, it gives CASSDWTGGTYEQYF.

Ten or more counts support this clonotype. J is TRBJ2-5 and V is TRBV5-1; 7 positions match TRBD1. V lost 5 bases, J lost 5 bases, and 6 bases stayed unmatched. This CDR3 region has 13 residues. Looked up from germline, CDR1 is SGHRS and CDR2 is YFSETQ. Written as DNA, the CDR3 is TGCGCCAGCAGAAAGACAGGGTTGGAGACCCAGTACTTC. It specifies CASRKTGLETQYF.

This clonotype was seen repeatedly, ten times or more. The J gene is TRBJ2-7, the V gene TRBV7-9, with no clear D. The CDR3 is 13 amino acids. The germline V gene encodes CDR1 SEHNR and CDR2 FQNEAQ (reference sequence). V was pared by 6 bases and J by 0 bases, with 9 bases between. For the CDR3, the DNA is TGTGCCAGCAGTAGACCGACCTCCTACGAGCAGTACTTC. It translates to CASSRPTSYEQYF.

This clonotype was recorded many times. This sequence joins TRBV19 and TRBJ1-1; no clear D gene. V shed 3 bases and J shed 1 base, with 12 bases lying between them. This CDR3 contains 15 residues. Germline V gene lookup returns CDR1 LNHDA and CDR2 SQIVND (reference sequence). This chain's CDR3 is CASSMLGSANTEAFF. CDR3 DNA: TGTGCCAGTAGTATGCTGGGGTCGGCGAACACTGAAGCTTTCTTT.

This clonotype was observed a few times. V gene TRBV14 combines with J gene TRBJ2-2; D remains ambiguous. This CDR3 contains 14 residues. The V end was cut by 6 bases, the J end by 7 bases, with 15 bases between. Germline assignment: CDR1 SGHDN and CDR2 FVKESK. The CDR3 nucleotides are TGTGCCAGCAGACCGGGCATCTCAAGCGGGGAGCTGTTTTTT. This translates into CASRPGISSGELFF.

This clonotype has a count of ten or more. This chain joins TRBV28 and TRBJ2-2; 9 positions agree with TRBD1. From germline, CDR1 is MDHEN and CDR2 SYDVKM. The CDR3 loop spans 15 amino acids. V was pared by 2 bases and J by 7 bases, with 5 bases of the junction left unmatched. CDR3 loop: CASSLTGGAHGELFF. The CDR3 bases are TGTGCCAGCAGTTTAACAGGGGGCGCGCACGGGGAGCTGTTTTTT.

This clonotype showed up just a few times. The V gene is TRBV20-1, the J gene TRBJ2-7, with a possible D match to TRBD2 (5 bases). V shed 0 bases and J shed 2 bases, with 8 bases lying between them. Germline-derived CDR1 and CDR2 are DFQATT and SNEGSKA (reference sequence). The CDR3 runs to 13 residues. CDR3 residues: CSAREVTTYEQYF. CDR3 bases: TGCAGTGCTAGAGAAGTGACTACCTACGAGCAGTACTTC.

This clonotype appeared many times. This rearrangement joins TRBV12-3 or TRBV12-4 to TRBJ1-2, with 7 bases identical to TRBD1. This CDR3 is 14 amino acids long. J lost 0 bases, V lost 6 bases, and 4 bases had no gene match. The CDR3 region has the DNA TGTGCCAGCAGCGACAGGGCTGCTAACTATGGCTACACCTTC. Amino acids: CASSDRAANYGYTF.

This clonotype was found once. This sequence joins TRBV19 and TRBJ1-5; TRBD1 is a possible D gene (6 bases). The CDR3 is 14 amino acids. CDR1 and CDR2 from the germline V gene are LNHDA and SQIVND (reference sequence). V dropped 5 bases and J dropped 5 bases, with 13 bases sitting between them. The CDR3 reads CASSLGARYQPQHF. CDR3 DNA sequence: TGTGCCAGTAGTCTGGGGGCAAGGTATCAGCCCCAGCATTTT.

The V gene is TRBV4-3, the J gene TRBJ2-2; 13 nucleotides line up with TRBD2. Trimming cost V 0 bases and J 0 bases; bases outside gene matches: 13. CDR3 length: 22 amino acids. Germline loops: CDR1 LGHNA, CDR2 YSLEER. For the CDR3, the DNA is TGCGCCAGCAGCCAAGAATCGCCGACTAGCGGGAGGCTCCTCGCGAACACCGGGGAGCTGTTTTTT. Translation: CASSQESPTSGRLLANTGELFF.

This clonotype was seen repeatedly, ten times or more. One end of the junction is discordant with germline, which a read error may explain. The CDR3: CSVERKLLNTEASF. DNA for the CDR3: TGCAGCGTTGAAAGGAAGCTTTTGAACACTGAAGCTTCCTTT. This chain links TRBV29-1 with TRBJ1-1; D remains ambiguous. Germline V gene data show CDR1 as SQVTM and CDR2 as ANQGSEA. The CDR3 sequence is 14 residues long. The complete variable domain, with remaining parts taken from reference TRBV29-1 and TRBJ1-1, reads SAVISQKPSRDICQRGTSLTIQCQVDSQVTMMFWYRQQPGQSLTLIATANQGSEATYESGFVIDKFPISRPNLTFSTLTVSNMSPEDSSIYLCSVERKLLNTEASFGQGTRLTVV.

This clonotype has at least ten counts. The chain is built from TRBV12-3 or TRBV12-4 and TRBJ1-1; 10 bases fit TRBD1. The CDR3 has 14 amino acids. With 5 bases clipped from V and 3 bases from J, the junction kept 3 bases outside the gene matches. CDR3 nucleotide sequence: TGTGCCAGCAGTCCGGACAGGGGGGACACTGAAGCTTTCTTT. This codes for CASSPDRGDTEAFF.

This clonotype appeared many times. The genes are TRBV12-3 or TRBV12-4 and TRBJ1-2; D unclear. The V end was cut by 3 bases, the J end by 4 bases, with 3 bases between. This CDR3 is built from 11 residues. DNA for the CDR3: TGTGCCAGCAGTTTGGGCTATGGCTACACCTTC. Its translation is CASSLGYGYTF.